These 10 T cell receptor beta chains were all obtained from the same sample, sequenced in a study of cytomegalovirus exposure and HLA in healthy donors. PCR used 60 Vbeta primers and 13 Jbeta primers. Method: immunoSEQ multiplex PCR; TCRdb's copy keeps in-frame clones and lacks some. The table has approximately 180,000 clones, 70% to 85% seen once. The sequenced material came from PBMCs. Every receptor here comes from a human donor in good health.

The chain couples TRBV25-1 to TRBJ2-5; 9 bases match TRBD1. The V and J ends lost 3 bases and 5 bases, in that order; junction bases with no gene match: 7. This CDR3 is 15 amino acids long. Germline values: CDR1 MGHDK, CDR2 SYGVNS. For the CDR3, the DNA is TGTGCCAGCAGTGATTATATCGACAGGGGGGAGACCCAGTACTTC. Amino acids: CASSDYIDRGETQYF.

This chain uses TRBV4-2 with TRBJ2-7; D not certain. The CDR3 is made up of 16 amino acids. V shed 5 bases and J shed 0 bases, with 17 bases lying between them. Per the germline V gene, CDR1 is LGHNA and CDR2 is YNFKEQ. The CDR3 protein is CASSENSGGDSYEQYF. The CDR3 DNA reads TGTGCCAGCAGCGAAAATTCCGGCGGTGACTCCTACGAGCAGTACTTC.

The genes are TRBV5-1 and TRBJ2-1, with D tentatively TRBD2 (5 bases). Trimming cost V 4 bases and J 4 bases, with 15 bases left between them. The CDR3 has 15 residues. Germline V gives CDR1 SGHRS, CDR2 YFSETQ. The CDR3 sequence is CASSLTGELYNEQFF. In nucleotides, the CDR3 is TGCGCCAGCAGCCTCACCGGGGAGCTATACAATGAGCAGTTCTTC.

The chain couples TRBV30 to TRBJ2-5; TRBD1 matches 9 bases. The CDR3 contains 12 residues. Germline CDR1 GTSNPN, CDR2 SVGIG (reference sequence). With V trimmed by 5 bases and J by 5 bases, 3 bases remained unmatched. The CDR3 loop reads CAWYRGRETQYF. In nucleotides, the CDR3 is TGTGCCTGGTACAGGGGGCGGGAGACCCAGTACTTC.

This chain connects TRBV5-1 to TRBJ2-3; weak D call: TRBD2 (7 bases). Trimming took 0 bases from V and 4 from J, leaving 9 bases between them. From germline, CDR1 is SGHRS and CDR2 YFSETQ. The CDR3 is 14 amino acids. For the CDR3, the DNA is TGCGCCAGCAGCTTGGTAGGGGGGGCAGATACGCAGTATTTT. Translation gives CASSLVGGADTQYF.

The chain couples TRBV7-8 to TRBJ1-6; the match to TRBD1 covers 8 bases. Unmatched junction bases numbered 4, after V lost 5 bases and J lost 7 bases. CDR1 is SGHVS, CDR2 FQNEAQ, per germline. This CDR3 region has 14 residues. The CDR3 coding sequence is TGTGCCAGCAGCCGAGGACAGGGAAATTCACCCCTCCACTTT. Translated: CASSRGQGNSPLHF.

The chain couples TRBV19 to TRBJ1-5, with D possibly matching TRBD1 (5 bases). The germline V and J ends were trimmed by 6 bases and 10 bases, with 19 bases remaining between them. Germline V gene data show CDR1 as LNHDA and CDR2 as SQIVND (reference sequence). The CDR3 is made up of 14 amino acids. This chain's CDR3 is CASRNNRSPLPQHF. The CDR3 nucleotides read TGTGCCAGTAGAAACAACAGGTCCCCTCTCCCCCAGCATTTT.

The rearrangement links TRBV2 to TRBJ1-2; 7 nucleotides agree with TRBD1. The J segment lost 6 bases and the V segment lost 5 bases, leaving 6 bases of the junction unmatched. The CDR3 covers 13 residues. The germline V gene encodes CDR1 SNHLY and CDR2 FYNNEI. The CDR3, as DNA: TGTGCCAGCAGTCAGACAGGGTTTGATGGCTACACCTTC. Protein product: CASSQTGFDGYTF.

The chain carries TRBV6-5 and TRBJ2-7; D unresolved. Germline V gene sequence: CDR1 MNHEY, CDR2 SVGAGI. The V end lost 2 bases, the J end lost 3 bases, and 8 bases lay between the germline ends. CDR3 length equals 13 residues. The DNA for the CDR3 is TGTGCCAGCAGTTACGCCGCCGGCTACGAGCAGTACTTC. Translating gives CASSYAAGYEQYF.

J is TRBJ2-4 and V is TRBV29-1; 14 bases line up with TRBD2. Germline V gene sequence: CDR1 SQVTM, CDR2 ANQGSEA. The CDR3 runs to 17 residues. The V gene end was trimmed by 4 bases and the J gene end by 3 bases; junction bases not matched to a gene: 8. CDR3 nucleotide sequence: TGCAGCGTTGCCTGGACTAGCGGGGGGAGGGGCAAAAACATTCAGTACTTC. Amino acid sequence: CSVAWTSGGRGKNIQYF.